A single sample gave rise to the 2 T cell receptor beta chains below, sequenced in a study of shared clonotypes between healthy human individuals. Repertoires were generated with immunoSEQ multiplex PCR, while TCRdb's copy carries only in-frame clones and drops some. The repertoire holds 2,500,000 or so clones, more than 90% seen once, with roughly 0.13% in the top ten. Sequenced input: naive CD4+ T cells sorted from blood. Subset meaning: CD45RA+ positively selected. Receptor source: a man between 18 and 35 years old in good health.

Points on this clone: A read error is possible here, since a much larger clone lies one base away. Other DNA sequences in the sample encode the same CDR3. The CDR3 reads CAWSVHENTEAFF. For the CDR3, the DNA is TGTGCCTGGAGTGTACACGAGAACACTGAAGCTTTCTTT. The V and J genes are TRBV30 and TRBJ1-1; D is uncertain. This CDR3 spans 13 amino acids. Germline assignment: CDR1 GTSNPN and CDR2 SVGIG (reference sequence). With 0 bases removed from V and 1 base from J, the gap between germline ends came to 6 bases.

The J gene is TRBJ1-5, the V gene TRBV18, with 7 bases lining up with TRBD1. CDR3 length equals 13 residues. Trimming at V came to 9 bases and at J to 5 bases, leaving 7 bases not matched to a gene. CDR1 KGHSH and CDR2 LQKENI come from the germline V gene. CDR3 bases: TGTGCCAGTCAGGGGGGGGTCTATCAGCCCCAGCATTTT. This codes for CASQGGVYQPQHF.